These T cell receptor beta chains were read from a single sample in a study of cytomegalovirus exposure and HLA in healthy donors. Libraries were prepared by immunoSEQ multiplex PCR; TCRdb keeps only in-frame clonotypes and omits some of them. The repertoire holds some 140,000 clones, about 80% seen once, with 30% in the top ten. Sequencing was carried out using PBMCs. These receptors originate from a man younger than 40 in good health and CMV-seropositive. Each CDR3 is given with its conserved first and last residue. D genes are given only for firm matches. Clone size is shown for a subset of rows, as once, few, many or a class of expanded clone.

V gene	clone size	J gene	D gene	CDR3 protein	CDR3 DNA
TRBV28	few	TRBJ1-4	TRBD1	CASSGGQAKMEKLFF	TGTGCCAGCAGTGGGGGACAGGCTAAAATGGAAAAACTGTTTTTT
TRBV4-2	NA	TRBJ1-4	NA	CASSQVSRGFNEKLFF	TGTGCCAGCAGCCAAGTTTCTCGGGGGTTTAATGAAAAACTGTTTTTT
TRBV6-1	NA	TRBJ2-1	TRBD2	CASSEIPGLAQFF	TGTGCCAGCAGTGAGATACCGGGACTAGCCCAGTTCTTC
TRBV11-2	few	TRBJ2-5	NA	CASSPTGKETQYF	TGTGCCAGCAGCCCTACAGGGAAGGAGACCCAGTACTTC
TRBV2	NA	TRBJ2-7	TRBD2	CASRPGLVYEQYF	TGTGCCAGCAGACCCGGACTAGTCTACGAGCAGTACTTC
TRBV4-1	NA	TRBJ1-2	TRBD1	CASSQEQGAGYTF	TGCGCCAGCAGCCAAGAACAGGGGGCTGGCTACACCTTC
TRBV11-2	NA	TRBJ2-2	NA	CASSLLGELFF	TGTGCCAGCAGCTTACTCGGGGAGCTGTTTTTT
TRBV7-2	NA	TRBJ2-7	TRBD1	CASSRPQNRDRAVEQYF	TGTGCCAGCAGTCGACCCCAAAATAGGGACAGGGCAGTCGAGCAGTACTTC
TRBV25-1	NA	TRBJ1-2	NA	CASRAPQGFGYTF	TGTGCCAGCAGGGCCCCTCAGGGATTCGGCTACACCTTC
TRBV14	NA	TRBJ2-1	TRBD2	CASSPKKAASGETTYNEQFF	TGTGCCAGCAGCCCGAAGAAGGCGGCTAGCGGGGAAACTACCTACAATGAGCAGTTCTTC
TRBV30	NA	TRBJ2-1	TRBD2	CAWSVVLAGTYNEQFF	TGTGCCTGGAGTGTAGTCCTAGCGGGAACCTACAATGAGCAGTTCTTC
TRBV11-2	NA	TRBJ2-1	TRBD2	CASSLVRGLAGGDEQFF	TGTGCCAGCAGCTTAGTCCGAGGACTAGCGGGGGGGGATGAGCAGTTCTTC
TRBV9	NA	TRBJ1-1	NA	CASSTWGETEAFF	TGTGCCAGCAGCACTTGGGGCGAAACTGAAGCTTTCTTT
TRBV7-8	NA	TRBJ2-2	TRBD2	CASSLPGLDFANTGELFF	TGTGCCAGCAGCTTACCGGGACTAGATTTCGCGAACACCGGGGAGCTGTTTTTT
TRBV4-2	NA	TRBJ2-7	TRBD2	CASSPGLADPREQYF	TGTGCCAGCAGCCCGGGACTAGCGGATCCCCGCGAGCAGTACTTC
TRBV6-5	NA	TRBJ2-7	TRBD2	CASSVLAGGSEQYF	TGTGCCAGCAGTGTCCTAGCGGGAGGAAGCGAGCAGTACTTC
TRBV10-3	few	TRBJ2-1	NA	CAISPTDYNNEQFF	TGTGCCATCAGCCCGACTGATTACAACAATGAGCAGTTCTTC
TRBV2	NA	TRBJ2-2	NA	CASSERSYRWELFF	TGTGCCAGCAGTGAGAGGTCGTACCGCTGGGAGCTGTTTTTT
TRBV5-1	NA	TRBJ2-2	TRBD1	CASSLGGGQGIAGELFF	TGCGCCAGCAGCTTGGGAGGGGGACAGGGGATCGCCGGGGAGCTGTTTTTT
TRBV18	NA	TRBJ2-7	NA	CASSPPDKNYEQYF	TGTGCCAGCTCACCACCTGACAAGAACTACGAGCAGTACTTC
TRBV7-2	NA	TRBJ2-7	TRBD1	CASSRPGQGRRPYEQYF	TGTGCCAGCAGCCGGCCCGGACAGGGGCGTCGACCGTACGAGCAGTACTTC
TRBV30	few	TRBJ2-3	NA	CAWSVLMGRTDTQYF	TGTGCCTGGAGTGTCCTCATGGGGCGCACAGATACGCAGTATTTT
TRBV5-1	NA	TRBJ2-1	TRBD2	CASSPTGLAHYNEQFF	TGCGCCAGCAGCCCCACGGGACTAGCACACTACAATGAGCAGTTCTTC
TRBV2	NA	TRBJ1-1	NA	CASGIAVTEAFF	TGTGCCAGCGGCATAGCAGTAACTGAAGCTTTCTTT
TRBV27	NA	TRBJ1-1	NA	CASSTSGEAFF	TGTGCCAGCAGTACCAGCGGTGAAGCTTTCTTT
TRBV19	NA	TRBJ2-2	NA	CASSISGQGGSRELFF	TGTGCCAGTAGTATAAGTGGGCAGGGTGGCTCCAGGGAGCTGTTTTTT
TRBV13	NA	TRBJ2-2	TRBD1	CASSSGQGRFAGELFF	TGTGCCAGCAGCTCGGGACAGGGGAGGTTCGCCGGGGAGCTGTTTTTT
TRBV5-1	once	TRBJ2-2	NA	CASSSDRNTGELFF	TGCGCCAGCAGCTCCGACAGAAACACCGGGGAGCTGTTTTTT
TRBV5-1	NA	TRBJ2-2	TRBD2	CASSLRLAANTGELFF	TGCGCCAGCAGCTTGAGGCTAGCGGCGAACACCGGGGAGCTGTTTTTT
TRBV5-1	NA	TRBJ2-7	NA	CASSLGTDRLLYEQYF	TGCGCCAGCAGCTTGGGTACTGACAGGCTACTTTACGAGCAGTACTTC
TRBV10-2	NA	TRBJ1-5	NA	CASSGQDLGNQPQHF	TGCGCCAGCAGTGGACAGGATCTGGGCAATCAGCCCCAGCATTTT
TRBV10-2	NA	TRBJ1-1	NA	CASSDWQGSNTEAFF	TGCGCCAGCAGTGATTGGCAGGGGAGTAACACTGAAGCTTTCTTT
TRBV14	NA	TRBJ2-7	TRBD1	CASSSQTGEIYEQYF	TGTGCCAGCAGCTCTCAGACAGGGGAAATTTACGAGCAGTACTTC
TRBV10-2	few	TRBJ2-7	NA	CASRGDNYEQYF	TGCGCCAGCAGGGGGGACAACTACGAGCAGTACTTC
TRBV28	NA	TRBJ2-1	NA	CASSPTIGNEQFF	TGTGCCAGCAGCCCCACTATAGGCAATGAGCAGTTCTTC
TRBV6-1	NA	TRBJ1-1	NA	CASGRQENTEAFF	TGTGCCAGCGGACGACAGGAGAACACTGAAGCTTTCTTT
TRBV18	NA	TRBJ1-1	TRBD1	CASSPGQAGEAFF	TGTGCCAGCTCACCCGGACAGGCAGGTGAAGCTTTCTTT
TRBV4-3	NA	TRBJ1-6	TRBD1	CASSQGDSGTGSPLHF	TGCGCCAGCAGCCAAGGGGACAGCGGTACGGGTTCACCCCTCCACTTT
TRBV4-1	few	TRBJ2-4	TRBD2	CASSQGGTRVQNIQYF	TGCGCCAGCAGCCAAGGGGGGACTAGAGTCCAAAACATTCAGTACTTC
TRBV2	NA	TRBJ1-1	NA	CASRNNWNTEAFF	TGTGCCAGCAGGAATAACTGGAACACTGAAGCTTTCTTT
TRBV10-3	few	TRBJ1-5	NA	CAISGAATQPQHF	TGTGCCATCAGTGGGGCTGCCACTCAGCCCCAGCATTTT
TRBV2	NA	TRBJ2-7	TRBD2	CASKYSGSSYEQYF	TGTGCCAGCAAATATAGCGGGAGCTCCTACGAGCAGTACTTC
TRBV6-1	NA	TRBJ1-2	NA	CASSEPGIGYGYTF	TGTGCCAGCAGTGAACCGGGGATCGGCTATGGCTACACCTTC
TRBV7-9	NA	TRBJ2-4	TRBD2	CASSLFSSGGKYF	TGTGCCAGCAGCTTATTTTCTAGCGGGGGGAAGTACTTC
TRBV4-3	NA	TRBJ2-4	NA	CASSQDLEQLRQYF	TGCGCCAGCAGCCAAGATCTGGAACAGCTACGTCAATACTTC
TRBV15	NA	TRBJ2-3	TRBD2	CATSMVGGAEDTQYF	TGTGCCACCAGCATGGTCGGGGGGGCCGAAGATACGCAGTATTTT
TRBV4-1	NA	TRBJ2-7	NA	CASSLQAGVYYEQYF	TGCGCCAGCAGCCTCCAGGCCGGGGTCTACTACGAGCAGTACTTC
TRBV5-5	NA	TRBJ1-6	NA	CASSLPPNNSPLHF	TGTGCCAGCAGCTTGCCCCCAAATAATTCACCCCTCCACTTT
TRBV4-1	NA	TRBJ2-7	NA	CASSQERGVYEQYF	TGCGCCAGCAGCCAAGAAAGGGGTGTCTACGAGCAGTACTTC
TRBV10-3	NA	TRBJ2-7	NA	CAISLAKDSYEQYF	TGTGCCATCAGCCTAGCTAAGGACTCCTACGAGCAGTACTTC
TRBV25-1	NA	TRBJ2-4	TRBD1	CASSSLDRGENIQYF	TGTGCCAGCAGCTCCCTGGACAGGGGAGAAAACATTCAGTACTTC
TRBV5-6	NA	TRBJ2-3	TRBD2	CASSWRTSGYTDTQYF	TGTGCCAGCAGCTGGAGAACTAGCGGGTACACAGATACGCAGTATTTT
TRBV30	NA	TRBJ2-5	NA	CAWSVMAGQETQYF	TGTGCCTGGAGTGTAATGGCAGGACAAGAGACCCAGTACTTC